This TCR beta chain was observed in a study of tumor-infiltrating lymphocytes in primary liver carcinoma. Study as a whole: Patients of both sexes were 30 to 69 years old. Roughly 3.65 to 8 million productive TCRbeta reads came from each sample, comparable across tissue types. Regarding the study as a whole: CD4+ and CD8+ repertoires could not be compared in these unsorted bulk samples.

Germline DNA was also extracted, while the blood RNA originated from unsorted whole blood. There were only treatment-naive patients, all with chronic HBV infection. Looked up from germline, CDR1 is LGHNA and CDR2 is YNFKEQ. This CDR3 is 17 amino acids long. On this clonotype itself: Its antigen is unknown. A junction end diverges from the germline sequence, so it may reflect a read error.

Priming with a constant-region primer yielded TCR beta cDNA from around 0.45 ug total RNA. Amplification in three nested multiplex PCR rounds with slightly modified ARM-PCR gave rise to TCR beta libraries. The first two PCR rounds used TRBV1-TRBV30 primers with a Cbeta primer, roughly 10 cycles each. TCRdb reanalysed the multiplex PCR reads using MiXCR and keeps one entry per CDR3 protein. Here the sample spans 300,000 to 400,000 distinct CDR3 sequences, approximately 65% being singletons. Sequenced sample: peripheral blood. J is TRBJ2-1 and V is TRBV4-2, with D perhaps TRBD2 (5 bases). The receptor was isolated from a man aged 40-50 years with primary liver carcinoma and hepatitis B virus infection. The CDR3: CASSQGSRESSYNEQLF. In nucleotides, the CDR3 is TGTGCCAGCAGCCAAGGATCCCGGGAAAGCTCCTACAATGAGCAGTTATTC.